This T cell receptor (beta chain) was identified in a study of T cell changes during pregnancy in multiple sclerosis. This CDR3 is 14 amino acids long. Germline V gives CDR1 SGHRS, CDR2 YFSETQ. V dropped 4 bases and J dropped 0 bases, with 8 bases sitting between them. Some clones are missing from TCRdb's copy, which holds only in-frame ones; the method was immunoSEQ multiplex PCR. Here the sample spans about 80,000 clones, just over 90% being singletons. The chain is built from TRBV5-1 and TRBJ2-1; D possibly corresponds to TRBD2 (5 bases). The specimen was peripheral blood, collected before pregnancy. The clonotype comes from a female donor with multiple sclerosis, enrolled in a pregnancy study. CDR3 nucleotides: TGCGCCAGCAGCCGGGATAGCTCCTACAATGAGCAGTTCTTC. Its translation is CASSRDSSYNEQFF. Using reference TRBV5-1 and TRBJ2-1 for the parts outside the CDR3, the full variable domain is KAGVTQTPRYLIKTRGQQVTLSCSPISGHRSVSWYQQTPGQGLQFLFEYFSETQRNKGNFPGRFSGRQFSNSRSEMNVSTLELGDSALYLCASSRDSSYNEQFFGPGTRLTVL.